A selection of T cell receptor beta chains follows, all from one sample in a study of identical twins. TCRdb itself ran the 5' RACE reads through MiXCR, one entry per CDR3 protein. The sample consists of roughly 250,000 distinct CDR3 sequences, approximately 7.9% of them appearing once. The data also belong to a second study, concerning yellow fever vaccine responses in identical twins.

The sample was CD8+ T cells sorted from blood. These receptors all stem from a woman in her late teens or twenties in good health. Both conserved end residues are trimmed from each CDR3. D genes are given only for firm matches.

D,V,CDR3
TRBD2,TRBV28,ASSYGLAGGPVYNEQF
NA,TRBV7-8,ASSSYPLGGAYNEQF
NA,TRBV7-9,ASSPWTGIGELF
NA,TRBV27,ASSFGGRGQPQH
TRBD2,TRBV7-3,ASRRTSGRATGELF
NA,TRBV7-9,ASSLASGPEAF
NA,TRBV7-9,ASRSGSYNSPLH
NA,TRBV24-1,ATSRDSHPWEQF
NA,TRBV29-1,SFAGATNEKLF
TRBD1,TRBV28,ASSRDRGPGQDEQF
NA,TRBV10-2,ASSSTGRGYEQY
NA,TRBV12-3/TRBV12-4,ASSLATSREQY
NA,TRBV21-1,ASSKDRQKQETQY
NA,TRBV7-8,ASSLVGGLDSPLH
NA,TRBV20-1,SARDHRFQETQY
TRBD2,TRBV11-1,ASSPRGGLAGEGTYTDTQY
NA,TRBV28,ASSPTASSYNEQF
NA,TRBV11-1,ASSLVGQIRSGANVLT
NA,TRBV5-1,ASSLEGIGPNEQF
NA,TRBV6-2/TRBV6-3,ASTNDRLYGYT